Following are 26 T cell receptor beta chains from one sample sequenced in a study of PD-1 blockade in mismatch repair-deficient tumors. TCRdb's copy holds only in-frame clones and misses some; the assay was immunoSEQ multiplex PCR. The sample records 120,000 or so clones, about nine tenths being singletons. This sample comprised peripheral blood, obtained just over 70 weeks after starting pembrolizumab. These TCRs come from an adult with mismatch repair-deficient cancer.

V is TRBV6-5 and J is TRBJ2-1; 7 nucleotides line up with TRBD2. Germline V gene data show CDR1 as MNHEY and CDR2 as SVGAGI. The CDR3 is 16 amino acids. After removal of 3 bases from V and 8 bases from J, the junction contained 13 bases not matched to a gene. The CDR3 protein is CASSYFPGGRVDEQFF. The DNA for the CDR3 is TGTGCCAGCAGTTATTTCCCGGGAGGAAGAGTAGATGAGCAGTTCTTC.

The chain has TRBV5-6 and TRBJ2-7, with D perhaps TRBD1 (6 bases). Between the trimmed V and J ends, which lost 4 bases and 2 bases, there was a span of 16 bases. Germline V gene lookup returns CDR1 SGHDT and CDR2 YYEEEE. CDR3 length: 15 residues. The CDR3 is CASSPGTSAPYEQYF. CDR3 nucleotide sequence: TGTGCCAGCAGCCCTGGGACATCCGCGCCCTACGAGCAGTACTTC. The complete variable domain, with remaining parts taken from reference TRBV5-6 and TRBJ2-7, reads DAGVTQSPTHLIKTRGQQVTLRCSPKSGHDTVSWYQQALGQGPQFIFQYYEEEERQRGNFPDRFSGHQFPNYSSELNVNALLLGDSALYLCASSPGTSAPYEQYFGPGTRLTVT.

This clone was counted between two and nine times. The chain joins TRBV19 to TRBJ2-7, with 8 bases matching TRBD1. The trim removed 9 bases at V and 3 bases at J, leaving 10 bases unmatched. There are 14 residues in the CDR3. The germline gives CDR1 LNHDA, CDR2 SQIVND (reference sequence). DNA of the CDR3: TGTGCCAGCTCGACAGGGGACGACGTCTACGAGCAGTACTTC. Translation: CASSTGDDVYEQYF.

This clone was seen more than once but under ten times. This rearrangement joins TRBV4-1 to TRBJ2-7; 7 bases align to TRBD1. V was pared by 1 base and J by 2 bases, with 2 bases of the junction left unmatched. This CDR3 has 14 amino acids. Germline V gene lookup returns CDR1 MGHRA and CDR2 YSYEKL. The CDR3 reads CASSQVQGTYEQYF. The CDR3 DNA reads as TGCGCCAGCAGCCAAGTACAGGGGACCTACGAGCAGTACTTC.

Turning to this clone: No DNA is shown, since the ends of the CDR3 on it are uncertain; the CDR3 is the one TCRdb lists. This chain links TRBV15 with TRBJ2-7; TRBD2 is the table's D call and was not checked against the DNA. The CDR3 numbers 15 amino acids, ends counted. In germline, CDR1 is LNHNV, CDR2 YYDKDF (reference sequence). This CDR3 is CATSSTSEPTYEQYF.

This rearrangement joins TRBV7-9 to TRBJ2-2, with TRBD2 matching over 9 bases. J lost 6 bases, V lost 2 bases, and 7 bases had no gene match. The germline CDR1 and CDR2 sequences are SEHNR and FQNEAQ (reference sequence). There are 16 residues in the CDR3. CDR3 residues: CASSLFRGRASGELFF. CDR3 DNA: TGTGCCAGCAGCTTATTTCGCGGGAGGGCTTCCGGGGAGCTGTTTTTT.

The rearrangement uses TRBV7-9 and TRBJ1-2; 9 bases map to TRBD1. Germline lookup yields CDR1 SEHNR and CDR2 FQNEAQ (reference sequence). The V gene end was trimmed by 1 base and the J gene end by 3 bases; junction bases not matched to a gene: 6. The CDR3 is 16 amino acids. CDR3 in amino acids: CASSLVGTGPDYGYTF. The CDR3, as DNA: TGTGCCAGCAGCTTAGTAGGGACAGGGCCAGACTATGGCTACACCTTC.

V gene TRBV4-2 combines with J gene TRBJ1-1; TRBD1 aligns across 9 bases. Germline CDR1 LGHNA, CDR2 YNFKEQ. V was clipped by 0 bases and J by 0 bases; unmatched bases: 8. The CDR3 length is 18 residues. This chain's CDR3 is CASSQEITGGAVNTEAFF. The DNA of the CDR3 is TGTGCCAGCAGCCAAGAAATTACAGGGGGCGCGGTGAACACTGAAGCTTTCTTT.

J is TRBJ2-1 and V is TRBV19, with TRBD2 as a possible D gene (6 bases). Looked up from germline, CDR1 is LNHDA and CDR2 is SQIVND (reference sequence). Trimming pared 4 bases from V and 3 bases from J, leaving 13 bases between. This CDR3 contains 15 residues. The CDR3 sequence: CASSSGEYYYNEQFF. CDR3 DNA sequence: TGTGCCAGTAGTAGCGGGGAGTACTACTACAATGAGCAGTTCTTC.

This clone was recorded once. J is TRBJ2-7 and V is TRBV21-1; the table's D call, TRBD2, has no DNA check behind it. TRBV21-1 is shown as a pseudogene. The CDR3 extends over 17 amino acids. CDR3 nucleotides: TGTGCCAGCAGCAAAGCGGGACTAGCGGGAGCCTCCTACGAGCAGTACTTC. Translating gives CASSKAGLAGASYEQYF.

V usage is TRBV5-6 and J usage is TRBJ2-3, with D possibly matching TRBD2 (7 bases). The ends were cut back, 7 bases at V and 0 bases at J, with 18 bases in the middle. CDR1 and CDR2 (germline): SGHDT, YYEEEE. The CDR3 runs 16 residues. The CDR3 here is CASPSGGGPSTDTQYF. In DNA, the CDR3 is TGTGCCAGCCCCTCTGGCGGGGGCCCTAGCACAGATACGCAGTATTTT.

The V gene is TRBV19, the J gene TRBJ2-7; D might be TRBD1 or TRBD2, each matching 5 bases. Germline values: CDR1 LNHDA, CDR2 SQIVND (reference sequence). This CDR3 is built from 14 residues. V lost 6 bases and J 3 bases, leaving 15 bases between the germline ends. CDR3 loop: CASSPGRRGYEQYF. The CDR3, as DNA: TGTGCCAGTAGCCCGGGACGTCGAGGCTACGAGCAGTACTTC.

The chain joins TRBV5-5 to TRBJ2-7, with 8 bases lining up with TRBD2. The length of the CDR3 is 13 residues. Germline V gives CDR1 SGHKS, CDR2 YYEKEE (reference sequence). V lost 6 bases to trimming and J lost 8 bases; unmatched junction nucleotides: 10. The DNA for the CDR3 is TGTGCCAGCACAACCGGGGGGGCATTCAAGCAGTACTTC. It yields the protein CASTTGGAFKQYF.

The chain employs TRBV4-1 and TRBJ1-3; unclear D gene. The V and J ends lost 0 bases and 3 bases respectively, with 9 bases between them. The germline V gene encodes CDR1 MGHRA and CDR2 YSYEKL. CDR3 length: 15 residues. CDR3 region: CASSQDEGIGNTIYF. CDR3 sequence (DNA): TGCGCCAGCAGCCAAGACGAGGGCATTGGAAACACCATATATTTT.

This clone was counted only a few times. The rearrangement joins TRBV29-1 to TRBJ2-1; 8 positions match TRBD1. The J segment lost 0 bases and the V segment lost 5 bases, leaving 6 bases of the junction unmatched. This CDR3 comprises 15 residues. Per the germline V gene, CDR1 is SQVTM and CDR2 is ANQGSEA. The CDR3 nucleotides read TGCAGCGTTCTCACAGGGGGGAGCTCCTACAATGAGCAGTTCTTC. Translated, it gives CSVLTGGSSYNEQFF.

The chain couples TRBV7-9 to TRBJ2-7, with 10 bases aligning to TRBD1. CDR3 size: 16 residues. Germline CDR1 and CDR2: SEHNR and FQNEAQ (reference sequence). V lost 4 bases, J lost 2 bases, and 8 bases stayed unmatched. CDR3 sequence: CASSSITGTGAYEQYF. The CDR3, as DNA: TGTGCCAGCAGCTCGATAACCGGGACAGGGGCCTACGAGCAGTACTTC.

This clone appeared a single time. The rearrangement links TRBV5-1 to TRBJ2-7, with 7 bases lining up with TRBD2. This CDR3 has 17 amino acids. Per the germline V gene, CDR1 is SGHRS and CDR2 is YFSETQ. V was clipped by 0 bases and J by 0 bases; unmatched bases: 9. The DNA for the CDR3 is TGCGCCAGCAGCTTGGTCTCTTTAGGCGGGAGCTCCTACGAGCAGTACTTC. It codes for CASSLVSLGGSSYEQYF. Full variable domain (outside the CDR3, taken from reference TRBV5-1 and TRBJ2-7): KAGVTQTPRYLIKTRGQQVTLSCSPISGHRSVSWYQQTPGQGLQFLFEYFSETQRNKGNFPGRFSGRQFSNSRSEMNVSTLELGDSALYLCASSLVSLGGSSYEQYFGPGTRLTVT.

CDR3 sequence reads: CASSKADRTGGLFF. In DNA form, the CDR3 reads TGTGCCAGCAGCAAAGCAGATAGGACAGGGGGACTGTTTTTT. The chain links TRBV21-1 to TRBJ1-4; the tabulated D call, TRBD1, remains unverified against the DNA. TRBV21-1 counts as a pseudogene. The CDR3 has 14 amino acids.

This sequence joins TRBV7-2 and TRBJ2-1; no firm D call. The CDR3 spans 12 residues. Germline lookup yields CDR1 SGHTA and CDR2 FQGNSA. V lost 1 base, J lost 6 bases, and 4 bases lay in between. CDR3 in DNA: TGTGCCAGCAGCTTAGACCGCAATGAGCAGTTCTTC. Protein: CASSLDRNEQFF.

This chain uses TRBV5-1 with TRBJ2-1, with no clear D. Germline lookup yields CDR1 SGHRS and CDR2 YFSETQ. The germline V and J ends were trimmed by 2 bases and 8 bases, with 14 bases remaining between them. The CDR3 totals 14 residues. The CDR3 nucleotides read TGCGCCAGCAGCTTACACAGCGCTCGGGATGAGCAGTTCTTC. Amino acids: CASSLHSARDEQFF.

The rearrangement uses TRBV7-8 and TRBJ2-2; no reliable D call. V lost 2 bases, J lost 0 bases, and 10 bases lay in between. There are 16 residues in the CDR3. Germline V CDR1 and CDR2: SGHVS, FQNEAQ. In DNA form, the CDR3 reads TGTGCCAGCAGCTTAACCGGCGGCTCGAACACCGGGGAGCTGTTTTTT. This gives the protein CASSLTGGSNTGELFF.

This clone was recorded a few times. V gene TRBV9 combines with J gene TRBJ2-1, with TRBD2 matching 9 bases. The ends lost 0 bases at V and 9 bases at J; junction bases unmatched: 4. Germline loops: CDR1 SGDLS, CDR2 YYNGEE. The CDR3 sequence is 14 residues long. This CDR3 reads CASSVVSGSSEQFF. CDR3 sequence (DNA): TGTGCCAGCAGCGTAGTTAGCGGGAGCAGTGAGCAGTTCTTC.

This sequence joins TRBV27 and TRBJ2-7; 9 bases map to TRBD2. Germline V lookup: CDR1 MNHEY, CDR2 SMNVEV (reference sequence). The CDR3 covers 14 residues. The ends lost 5 bases at V and 5 bases at J; junction bases unmatched: 7. CDR3 nucleotides: TGTGCCAGCAGTCTTAGCGGGAGTAGACACGAGCAGTACTTC. Translating gives CASSLSGSRHEQYF.

The chain is built from TRBV11-1 and TRBJ2-7; D might be TRBD1 or TRBD2, each matching 5 bases. Deletions cut 1 base from V and 5 bases from J, with 12 bases between. The CDR3 consists of 14 residues. CDR1 and CDR2 from the germline V gene are SGHAT and FQDESV (reference sequence). CDR3 DNA: TGTGCCAGCAGCTTAGGTGGGGGAAGGAACGAGCAGTACTTC. Its protein product is CASSLGGGRNEQYF. The full variable domain, rest sourced from reference TRBV11-1 and TRBJ2-7, is EAEVAQSPRYKITEKSQAVAFWCDPISGHATLYWYRQILGQGPELLVQFQDESVVDDSQLPKDRFSAERLKGVDSTLKIQPAELGDSAMYLCASSLGGGRNEQYFGPGTRLTVT.

The chain has TRBV19 and TRBJ1-2; D possibly corresponds to TRBD1 (5 bases). Germline V lookup: CDR1 LNHDA, CDR2 SQIVND (reference sequence). With 5 bases removed from V and 8 bases from J, the gap between germline ends came to 12 bases. The CDR3 is made up of 12 amino acids. In DNA, the CDR3 is TGTGCCAGTAGTCCTGCTCCAGGGGGCTACACCTTC. Translated: CASSPAPGGYTF.

For the CDR3, the DNA is TGTGCCAGTAGTATGGGGGACAGGGGAAATGGCTACACCTTC. Its protein product is CASSMGDRGNGYTF. The chain is built from TRBV19 and TRBJ1-2, with 10 bases fitting TRBD1. Germline trimming cut 3 bases from V and 6 bases from J; bases unmatched to any gene: 4. The length of the CDR3 is 14 residues. Germline CDR1 reads LNHDA; CDR2 reads SQIVND (reference sequence).